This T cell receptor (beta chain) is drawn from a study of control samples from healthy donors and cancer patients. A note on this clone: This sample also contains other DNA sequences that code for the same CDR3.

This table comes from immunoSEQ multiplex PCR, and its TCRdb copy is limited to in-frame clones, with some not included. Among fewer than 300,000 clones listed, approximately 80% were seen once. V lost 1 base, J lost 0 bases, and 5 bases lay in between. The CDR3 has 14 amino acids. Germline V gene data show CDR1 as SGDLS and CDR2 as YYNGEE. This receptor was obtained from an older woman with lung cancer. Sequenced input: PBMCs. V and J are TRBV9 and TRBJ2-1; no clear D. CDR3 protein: CASSVRSSYNEQFF. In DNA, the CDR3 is TGTGCCAGCAGCGTAAGGAGCTCCTACAATGAGCAGTTCTTC. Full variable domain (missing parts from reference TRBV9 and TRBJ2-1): DSGVTQTPKHLITATGQRVTLRCSPRSGDLSVYWYQQSLDQGLQFLIQYYNGEERAKGNILERFSAQQFPDLHSELNLSSLELGDSALYFCASSVRSSYNEQFFGPGTRLTVL.